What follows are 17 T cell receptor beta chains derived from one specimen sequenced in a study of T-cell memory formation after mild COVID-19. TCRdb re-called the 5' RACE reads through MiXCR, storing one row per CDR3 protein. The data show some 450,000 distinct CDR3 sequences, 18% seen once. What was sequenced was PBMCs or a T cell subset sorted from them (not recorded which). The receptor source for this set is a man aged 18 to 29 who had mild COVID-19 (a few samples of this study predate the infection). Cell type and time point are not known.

The CDR3 reads CASMLLASPDTQYF. In DNA form, the CDR3 reads TGTGCCAGCATGCTACTAGCGAGTCCAGATACGCAGTATTTT. This rearrangement joins TRBV2 to TRBJ2-3; 7 bases fit TRBD2. The CDR3 consists of 14 residues. Per germline, CDR1 SNHLY and CDR2 FYNNEI. With V trimmed by 7 bases and J by 4 bases, 8 bases remained unmatched.

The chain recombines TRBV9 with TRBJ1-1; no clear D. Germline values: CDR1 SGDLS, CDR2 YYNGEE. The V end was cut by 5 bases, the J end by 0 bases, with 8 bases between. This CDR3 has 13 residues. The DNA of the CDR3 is TGTGCCAGCAGGGGAGGAGTGAACACTGAAGCTTTCTTT. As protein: CASRGGVNTEAFF. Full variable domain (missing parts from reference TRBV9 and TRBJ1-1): DSGVTQTPKHLITATGQRVTLRCSPRSGDLSVYWYQQSLDQGLQFLIQYYNGEERAKGNILERFSAQQFPDLHSELNLSSLELGDSALYFCASRGGVNTEAFFGQGTRLTVV.

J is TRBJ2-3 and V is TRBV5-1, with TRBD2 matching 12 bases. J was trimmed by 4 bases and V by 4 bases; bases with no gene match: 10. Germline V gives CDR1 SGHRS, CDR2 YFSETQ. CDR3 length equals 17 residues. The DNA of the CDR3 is TGCGCCAGCAGCAAGGGGACTAGCGGGCGTACCGCAGATACGCAGTATTTT. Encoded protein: CASSKGTSGRTADTQYF.

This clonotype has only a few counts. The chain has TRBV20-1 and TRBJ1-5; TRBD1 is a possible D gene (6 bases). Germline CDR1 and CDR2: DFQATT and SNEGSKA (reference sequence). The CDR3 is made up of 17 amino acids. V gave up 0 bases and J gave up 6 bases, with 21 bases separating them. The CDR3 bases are TGCAGTGCTAGAGACCCTGCGGGGGGAGGGGGAGGTCAGCCCCAGCATTTT. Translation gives CSARDPAGGGGGQPQHF.

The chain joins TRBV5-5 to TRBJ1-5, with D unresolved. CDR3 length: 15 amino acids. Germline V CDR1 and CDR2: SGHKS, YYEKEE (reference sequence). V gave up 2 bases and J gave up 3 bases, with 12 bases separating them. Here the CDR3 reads CASSLLGGDNQPQHF. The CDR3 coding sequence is TGTGCCAGCAGCTTACTCGGCGGGGACAATCAGCCCCAGCATTTT.

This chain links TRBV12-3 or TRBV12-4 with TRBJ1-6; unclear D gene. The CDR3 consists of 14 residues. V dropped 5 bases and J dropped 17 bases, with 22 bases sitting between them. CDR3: CASSPGNPPFVVHF. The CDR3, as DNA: TGTGCCAGCAGTCCCGGGAACCCCCCTTTCGTTGTCCACTTT.

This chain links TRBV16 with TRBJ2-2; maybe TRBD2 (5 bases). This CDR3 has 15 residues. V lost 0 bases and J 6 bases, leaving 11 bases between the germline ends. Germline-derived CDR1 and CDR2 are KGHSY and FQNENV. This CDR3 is CASSQSGSFSGELFF. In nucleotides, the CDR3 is TGTGCCAGCAGCCAATCTGGGAGTTTTTCCGGGGAGCTGTTTTTT.

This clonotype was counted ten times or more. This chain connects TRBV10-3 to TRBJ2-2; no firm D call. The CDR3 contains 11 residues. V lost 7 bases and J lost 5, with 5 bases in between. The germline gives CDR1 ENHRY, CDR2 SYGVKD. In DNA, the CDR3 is TGTGCCATCATCAAGACCGGGGAGCTGTTTTTT. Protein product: CAIIKTGELFF.

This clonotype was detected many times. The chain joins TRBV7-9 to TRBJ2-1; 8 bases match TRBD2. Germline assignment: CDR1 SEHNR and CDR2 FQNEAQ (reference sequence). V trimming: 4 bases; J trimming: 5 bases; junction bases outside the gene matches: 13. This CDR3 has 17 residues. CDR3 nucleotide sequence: TGTGCCAGCAGCTCCCCGATGGGTAGCGGGGAGGACAATGAGCAGTTCTTC. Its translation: CASSSPMGSGEDNEQFF.

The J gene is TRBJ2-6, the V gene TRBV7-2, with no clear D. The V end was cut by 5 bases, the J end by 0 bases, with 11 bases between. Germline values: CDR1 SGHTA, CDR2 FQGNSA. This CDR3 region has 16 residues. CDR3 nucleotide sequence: TGTGCCAGCAGCGTCAGTAAGAACTCTGGGGCCAACGTCCTGACTTTC. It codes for CASSVSKNSGANVLTF. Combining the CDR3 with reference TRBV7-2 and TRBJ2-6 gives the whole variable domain GAGVSQSPSNKVTEKGKDVELRCDPISGHTALYWYRQSLGQGLEFLIYFQGNSAPDKSGLPSDRFSAERTGGSVSTLTIQRTQQEDSAVYLCASSVSKNSGANVLTFGAGSRLTVL.

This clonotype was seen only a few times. The DNA for the CDR3 is TGTGCCAGCAGTTTCGGGACAGGGTCAGGGGAGCAGTACTTC. Its protein is CASSFGTGSGEQYF. The chain has TRBV27 and TRBJ2-7; 9 bases agree with TRBD1. This CDR3 region has 14 residues. V trimming: 3 bases; J trimming: 7 bases; junction bases outside the gene matches: 7. CDR1 MNHEY and CDR2 SMNVEV come from the germline V gene (reference sequence).

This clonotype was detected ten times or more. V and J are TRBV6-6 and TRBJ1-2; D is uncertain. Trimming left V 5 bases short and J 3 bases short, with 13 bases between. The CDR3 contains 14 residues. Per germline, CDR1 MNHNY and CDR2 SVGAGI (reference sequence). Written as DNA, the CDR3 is TGTGCCAGCAGTGAGCCCGGTGGATACTATGGCTACACCTTC. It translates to CASSEPGGYYGYTF.

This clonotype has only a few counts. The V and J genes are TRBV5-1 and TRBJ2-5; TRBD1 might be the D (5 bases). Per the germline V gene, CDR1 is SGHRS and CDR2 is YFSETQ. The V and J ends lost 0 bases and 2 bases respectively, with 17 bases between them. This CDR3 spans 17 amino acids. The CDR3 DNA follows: TGCGCCAGCAGCTTGGCTCACATCACCAGGGTTCAAGAGACCCAGTACTTC. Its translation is CASSLAHITRVQETQYF.

CDR3 in DNA: TGTGCCAGCAGAGCGGGGGCCTACAATGAGCAGTTCTTC. It is translated as CASRAGAYNEQFF. The chain has TRBV6-5 and TRBJ2-1, with 8 bases lining up with TRBD2. CDR3 length equals 13 residues. Per germline, CDR1 MNHEY and CDR2 SVGAGI. The J segment lost 2 bases and the V segment lost 6 bases, leaving 0 bases of the junction unmatched.

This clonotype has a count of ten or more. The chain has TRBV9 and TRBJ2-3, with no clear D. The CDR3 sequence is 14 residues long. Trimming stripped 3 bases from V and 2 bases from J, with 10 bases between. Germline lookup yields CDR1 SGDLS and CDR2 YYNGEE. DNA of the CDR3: TGTGCCAGCAGCGGTGGGCTCCTCACAGATACGCAGTATTTT. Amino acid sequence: CASSGGLLTDTQYF.

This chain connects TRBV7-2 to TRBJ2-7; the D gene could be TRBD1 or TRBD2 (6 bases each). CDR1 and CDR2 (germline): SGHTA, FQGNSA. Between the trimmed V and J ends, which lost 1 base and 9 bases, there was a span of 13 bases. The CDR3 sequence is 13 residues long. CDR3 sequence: CASSLGVGGPQYV. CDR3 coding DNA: TGTGCCAGCAGCTTAGGGGTCGGGGGCCCGCAGTACGTC.

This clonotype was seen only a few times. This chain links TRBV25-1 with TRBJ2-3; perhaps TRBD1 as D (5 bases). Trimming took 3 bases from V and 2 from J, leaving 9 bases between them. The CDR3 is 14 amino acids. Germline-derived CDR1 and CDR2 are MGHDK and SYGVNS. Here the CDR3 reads CASSDPGPTDTQYF. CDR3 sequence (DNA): TGTGCCAGCAGTGATCCAGGGCCCACAGATACGCAGTATTTT.